Listed below are T cell receptor beta chains from one sample, sequenced in a study of T cells after somatic rescue of genetic block. Profiling relied on immunoSEQ multiplex PCR, and the TCRdb table lists in-frame clones only, not all of them. The table shows 95,000 to 120,000 clones, with around nine tenths occurring only once. The sequencing input was peripheral blood mononuclear cells (PBMCs). The receptor source for this set is a young woman. Both conserved end residues are trimmed from each CDR3. Fields, in order: V gene, J gene, CDR3 protein.

>TRBV5-6|TRBJ1-2
ASSLRTAGRNYGYT
>TRBV28|TRBJ1-1
ASSPGGSNTEAF
>TRBV7-7|TRBJ2-2
ASSKSLDRVNTGELF
>TRBV6-5|TRBJ2-3
ASSYSTSGADTQY
>TRBV9|TRBJ2-1
ASSVVRGSYNEQF
>TRBV28|TRBJ1-3
ASSLHSTGPGNTIY
>TRBV13|TRBJ1-1
ASSLVNRGSNTEAF
>TRBV12-5|TRBJ2-7
ASGLSTRGEQY
>TRBV5-5|TRBJ1-1
ASSQPGSRGYTEAF
>TRBV13|TRBJ2-5
ASSLPKETQY
>TRBV10-3|TRBJ1-2
AMGAYYGYT
>TRBV18|TRBJ2-2
ASSPLTSGGAGTGELF
>TRBV21-1|TRBJ1-2
ASSFRRGQFYGYT
>TRBV12-5|TRBJ2-3
ASGLGLVGDTQY
>TRBV2|TRBJ2-2
ASTGVTGELF
>TRBV6-1|TRBJ2-7
ASSEAEGASYEQY
>TRBV18|TRBJ1-2
ASSPEETAYGYT
>TRBV4-3|TRBJ1-3
ASSQDTGTSGNTIY
>TRBV7-3|TRBJ2-2
ASSTTGANTGELF
>TRBV4-2|TRBJ1-2
ASSQRADYGYT
>TRBV11-2|TRBJ1-2
ASSTTYRVDYGYT
>TRBV30|TRBJ2-5
AWSPLAGGIVETQY
>TRBV5-1|TRBJ2-5
ASSLPNQETQY
>TRBV13|TRBJ1-2
ASSLGAPGTNYGYT
>TRBV29-1|TRBJ1-2
SDLGSNYGYT
>TRBV7-3|TRBJ1-1
ASSLTGTTNTEAF
>TRBV28|TRBJ2-6
ASSRGQGRSGANVLT
>TRBV29-1|TRBJ1-1
SVDDRVGEAF
>TRBV5-1|TRBJ1-2
ASSSASTGGAEGYT
>TRBV5-1|TRBJ1-4
ASSSTGIGNEKLF
>TRBV18|TRBJ2-2
ASSPLQDAPNTGELF
>TRBV27|TRBJ1-2
ASSLSSPRSYGYT
>TRBV30|TRBJ1-2
AWTIYRAPHYGYT
>TRBV6-5|TRBJ2-1
ASSTGQNSYNEQF
>TRBV5-1|TRBJ1-1
ASSFRLDRGVTEAF